This is a list of T cell receptor beta chains from one sample in a study of memory B cells and T cells in multiple sclerosis. Their antigens remain unidentified. Assay: immunoSEQ multiplex PCR; the TCRdb copy retains only in-frame clones and omits some. The data hold some 49,000 clones, with over 75% observed a single time. Sequencing was performed on PBMCs from blood kept in culture. The receptors here all came from a human donor with multiple sclerosis. Each CDR3 is given with its conserved first and last residue. D genes are given only for firm matches. The size of a clone is reported for some rows only, either as once, few or many, or as a class for expanded clones.

length: 13
J: TRBJ2-2
D: .
V: TRBV30
size: .
DNA: TGTGCCTGGAGTCCGGGAATTACCGGGGAGCTGTTTTTT
CDR3: CAWSPGITGELFF

length: 14
J: TRBJ1-5
D: TRBD1
V: TRBV2
size: .
DNA: TGTGCCAGCAGTGACTTGGCAGGGGGACAGCCCCAGCATTTT
CDR3: CASSDLAGGQPQHF

length: 12
J: TRBJ1-4
D: TRBD1
V: TRBV10-3
size: .
DNA: TGTGCCATCAGTGAAGCAGGGGGCGACGCTTTTTTT
CDR3: CAISEAGGDAFF

length: 14
J: TRBJ1-3
D: .
V: TRBV4-1
size: .
DNA: TGCGCCAGCAGCCAAGCGGCTTCGGGAAACACCATATATTTT
CDR3: CASSQAASGNTIYF

length: 16
J: TRBJ2-2
D: TRBD2
V: TRBV4-3
size: .
DNA: TGCGCCAGCAGCCAGATGCAGCGGGGGATCACCGGGGAGCTGTTTTTT
CDR3: CASSQMQRGITGELFF

length: 16
J: TRBJ2-2
D: .
V: TRBV6-1
size: .
DNA: TGTGCCAGCAGTGAACGGGGACATGTAGGTACCGGGGAGCTGTTTTTT
CDR3: CASSERGHVGTGELFF

length: 14
J: TRBJ1-1
D: .
V: TRBV30
size: .
DNA: TGTGCCTGCCGAAGACAGACTTTGAACACTGAAGCTTTCTTT
CDR3: CACRRQTLNTEAFF

length: 19
J: TRBJ2-2
D: TRBD2
V: TRBV7-8
size: .
DNA: TGTGCCAGCAGCCCCCGGTGGACTAGCGGGGGGGGGAACACCGGGGAGCTGTTTTTT
CDR3: CASSPRWTSGGGNTGELFF

length: 15
J: TRBJ2-1
D: TRBD1
V: TRBV6-1
size: few
DNA: TGTGCCAGCAGCCGCCAGGGGACAGGGGCTAATGAGCAGTTCTTC
CDR3: CASSRQGTGANEQFF

length: 20
J: TRBJ1-5
D: .
V: TRBV27
size: once
DNA: TGTGCCAGCAGTCCCTTAATGGGGAAAAAAGGGTACAGAGCCGATCAGCCCCAGCATTTT
CDR3: CASSPLMGKKGYRADQPQHF

length: 15
J: TRBJ1-4
D: TRBD1
V: TRBV6-6
size: .
DNA: TGTGCCAGCAGTGCCCCCGGGACAGGGAACGAAAAACTGTTTTTT
CDR3: CASSAPGTGNEKLFF

length: 11
J: TRBJ2-3
D: .
V: TRBV14
size: .
DNA: TGTGCCAGCAGCCAAGCCCATACGCAGTATTTT
CDR3: CASSQAHTQYF

length: 17
J: TRBJ1-3
D: TRBD1
V: TRBV7-8
size: .
DNA: TGTGCCAGCAGCTTAGTTTTGGGACAGGGGCTAAGTAACACCATATATTTT
CDR3: CASSLVLGQGLSNTIYF